By share, the clone carrying this T cell receptor beta chain ranks as medium-sized. Its antigen is not known. The CDR3 loop spans 11 amino acids. Germline V gene lookup returns CDR1 SQVTM and CDR2 ANQGSEA. The V end lost 8 bases, the J end lost 4 bases, and 12 bases lay between the germline ends. From the 5' RACE reads, TCRdb called clonotypes with MiXCR, one entry per CDR3 protein. The sample gives roughly 11,000 distinct CDR3 sequences, around a quarter of which show up once; 2.5% to 3.5% is in the top ten. Study outcomes and limitations: Tumor Treg TCRs overlapped most with tumor naive CD4+ cells. The TCR gene usage of tumor memory CD4+ T cells clustered together with blood and lymph node memory CD4+ cells and with lymph node naive CD4+ cells.

Cells sorted as Tregs were CD4+, CD25+ and CD127-/low. Sequencing used Tregs sorted from a lymph node. This sequence originates from a female donor with breast cancer. This chain joins TRBV29-1 and TRBJ2-7; TRBD2 is a possible D gene (6 bases). CDR3 protein: CSFRSGYEQYF. DNA of the CDR3: TGCAGCTTCCGTAGCGGTTACGAGCAGTACTTC.